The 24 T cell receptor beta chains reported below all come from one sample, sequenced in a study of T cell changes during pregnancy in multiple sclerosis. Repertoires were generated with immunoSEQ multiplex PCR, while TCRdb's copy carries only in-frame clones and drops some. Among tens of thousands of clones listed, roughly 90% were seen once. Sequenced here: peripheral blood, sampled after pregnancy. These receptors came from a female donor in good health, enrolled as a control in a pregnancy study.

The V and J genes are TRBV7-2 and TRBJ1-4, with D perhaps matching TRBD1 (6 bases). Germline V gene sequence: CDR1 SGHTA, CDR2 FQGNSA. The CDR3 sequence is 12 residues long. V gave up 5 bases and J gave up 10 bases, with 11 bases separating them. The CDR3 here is CASSRDMGKLFF. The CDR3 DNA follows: TGTGCCAGCAGCCGGGACATGGGAAAACTGTTTTTT.

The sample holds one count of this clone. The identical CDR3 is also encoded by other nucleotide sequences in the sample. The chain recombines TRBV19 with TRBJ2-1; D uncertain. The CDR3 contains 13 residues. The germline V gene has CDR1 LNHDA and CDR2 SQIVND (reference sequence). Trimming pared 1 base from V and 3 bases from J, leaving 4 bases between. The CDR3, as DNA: TGTGCCAGTAGTATAGGACTCTACAATGAGCAGTTCTTC. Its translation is CASSIGLYNEQFF.

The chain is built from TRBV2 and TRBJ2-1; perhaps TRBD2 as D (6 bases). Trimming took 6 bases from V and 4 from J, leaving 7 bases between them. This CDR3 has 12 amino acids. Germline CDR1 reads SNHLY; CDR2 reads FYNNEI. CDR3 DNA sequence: TGTGCCAGCAGGGGGGGTTACAATGAGCAGTTCTTC. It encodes CASRGGYNEQFF.

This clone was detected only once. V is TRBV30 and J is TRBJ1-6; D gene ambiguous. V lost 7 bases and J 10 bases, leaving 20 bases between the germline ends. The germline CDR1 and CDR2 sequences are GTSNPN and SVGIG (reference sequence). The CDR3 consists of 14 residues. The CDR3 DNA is TGTGCCTACAAAAAAGGGAGTATCGACTCACCCCTCCACTTT. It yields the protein CAYKKGSIDSPLHF. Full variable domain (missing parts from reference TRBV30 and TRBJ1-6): SQTIHQWPATLVQPVGSPLSLECTVEGTSNPNLYWYRQAAGRGLQLLFYSVGIGQISSEVPQNLSASRPQDRQFILSSKKLLLSDSGFYLCAYKKGSIDSPLHFGNGTRLTVT.

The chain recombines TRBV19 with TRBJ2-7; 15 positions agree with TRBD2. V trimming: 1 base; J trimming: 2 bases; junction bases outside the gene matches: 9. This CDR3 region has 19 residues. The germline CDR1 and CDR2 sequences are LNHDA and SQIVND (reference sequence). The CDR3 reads CASSIAPGTSGGPPYEQYF. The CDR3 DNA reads TGTGCCAGTAGTATAGCGCCCGGGACTAGCGGGGGGCCACCCTACGAGCAGTACTTC.

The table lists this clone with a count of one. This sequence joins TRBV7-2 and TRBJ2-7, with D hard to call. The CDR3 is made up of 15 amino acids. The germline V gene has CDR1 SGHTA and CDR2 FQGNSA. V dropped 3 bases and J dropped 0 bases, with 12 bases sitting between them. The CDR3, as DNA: TGTGCCAGCAGCTTGACCGACTTGAACTCCTACGAGCAGTACTTC. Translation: CASSLTDLNSYEQYF.

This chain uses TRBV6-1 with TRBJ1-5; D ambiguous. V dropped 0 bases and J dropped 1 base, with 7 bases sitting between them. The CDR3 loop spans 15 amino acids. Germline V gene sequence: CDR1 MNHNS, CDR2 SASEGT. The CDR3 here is CASSEAGRSNQPQHF. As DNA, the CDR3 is TGTGCCAGCAGTGAAGCAGGGAGGAGCAATCAGCCCCAGCATTTT.

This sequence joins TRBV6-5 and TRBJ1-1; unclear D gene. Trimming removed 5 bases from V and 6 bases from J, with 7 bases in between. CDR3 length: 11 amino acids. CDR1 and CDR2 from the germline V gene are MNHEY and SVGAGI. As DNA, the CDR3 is TGTGCCAGCAGTGTTGAGCCTGAAGCTTTCTTT. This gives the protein CASSVEPEAFF.

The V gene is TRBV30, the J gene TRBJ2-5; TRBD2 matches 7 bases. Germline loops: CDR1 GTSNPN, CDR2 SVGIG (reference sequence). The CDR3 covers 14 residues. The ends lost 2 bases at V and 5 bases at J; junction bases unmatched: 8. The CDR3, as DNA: TGTGCCTGGAGTCAACCGGGGCGGGGGGAGACCCAGTACTTC. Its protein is CAWSQPGRGETQYF.

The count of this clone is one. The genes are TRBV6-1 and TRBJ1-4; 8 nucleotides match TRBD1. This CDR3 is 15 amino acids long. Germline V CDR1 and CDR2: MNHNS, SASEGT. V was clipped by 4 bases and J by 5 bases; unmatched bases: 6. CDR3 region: CASSGDRIMNEKLFF. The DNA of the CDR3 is TGTGCCAGCAGTGGGGACAGGATTATGAATGAAAAACTGTTTTTT.

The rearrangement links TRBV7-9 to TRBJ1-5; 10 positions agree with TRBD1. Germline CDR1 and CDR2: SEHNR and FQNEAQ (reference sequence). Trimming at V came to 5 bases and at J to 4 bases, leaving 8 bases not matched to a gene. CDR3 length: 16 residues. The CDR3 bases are TGTGCCAGCAGCCCCGGGGACAGGGGTGGGAATCAGCCCCAGCATTTT. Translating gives CASSPGDRGGNQPQHF. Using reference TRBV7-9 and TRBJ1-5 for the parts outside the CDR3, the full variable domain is DTGVSQNPRHKITKRGQNVTFRCDPISEHNRLYWYRQTLGQGPEFLTYFQNEAQLEKSRLLSDRFSAERPKGSFSTLEIQRTEQGDSAMYLCASSPGDRGGNQPQHFGDGTRLSIL.

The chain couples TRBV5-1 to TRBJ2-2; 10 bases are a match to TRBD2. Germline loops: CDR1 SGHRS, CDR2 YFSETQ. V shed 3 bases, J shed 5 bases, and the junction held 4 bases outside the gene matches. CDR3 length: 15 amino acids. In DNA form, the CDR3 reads TGCGCCAGCAGCTCTAGCGGGAGTGGAACCGGGGAGCTGTTTTTT. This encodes CASSSSGSGTGELFF.

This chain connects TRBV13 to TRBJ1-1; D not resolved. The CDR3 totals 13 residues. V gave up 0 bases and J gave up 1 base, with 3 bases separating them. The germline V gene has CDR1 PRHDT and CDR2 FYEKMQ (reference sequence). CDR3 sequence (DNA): TGTGCCAGCAGCTTAGGCCAGAACACTGAAGCTTTCTTT. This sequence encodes CASSLGQNTEAFF.

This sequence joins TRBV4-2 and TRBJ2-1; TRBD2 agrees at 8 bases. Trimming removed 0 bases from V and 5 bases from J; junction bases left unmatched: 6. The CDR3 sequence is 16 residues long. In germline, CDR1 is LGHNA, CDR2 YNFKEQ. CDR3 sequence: CASSQDPSGSNNEQFF. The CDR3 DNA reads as TGTGCCAGCAGCCAAGATCCCAGCGGGAGCAACAATGAGCAGTTCTTC.

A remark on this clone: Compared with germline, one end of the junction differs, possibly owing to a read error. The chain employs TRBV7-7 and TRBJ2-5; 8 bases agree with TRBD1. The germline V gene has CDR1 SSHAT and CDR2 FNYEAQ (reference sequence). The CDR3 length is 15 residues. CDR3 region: CASSRDRLSYGTQYF. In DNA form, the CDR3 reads TGTGCTAGCAGCCGGGACAGGCTCAGCTATGGGACCCAGTACTTC.

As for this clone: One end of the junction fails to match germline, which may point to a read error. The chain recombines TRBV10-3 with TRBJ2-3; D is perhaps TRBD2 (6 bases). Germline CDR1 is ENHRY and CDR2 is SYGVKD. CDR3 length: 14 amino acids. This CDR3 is CTIRGTPSTDTQYF. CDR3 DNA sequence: TGTACCATCAGAGGGACTCCAAGCACAGATACGCAGTATTTT.

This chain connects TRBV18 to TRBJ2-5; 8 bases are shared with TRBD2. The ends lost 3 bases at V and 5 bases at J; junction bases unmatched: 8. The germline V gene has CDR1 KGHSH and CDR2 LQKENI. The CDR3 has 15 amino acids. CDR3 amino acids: CASSPREGSAETQYF. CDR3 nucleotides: TGTGCCAGCTCACCCCGGGAGGGCAGCGCGGAGACCCAGTACTTC.

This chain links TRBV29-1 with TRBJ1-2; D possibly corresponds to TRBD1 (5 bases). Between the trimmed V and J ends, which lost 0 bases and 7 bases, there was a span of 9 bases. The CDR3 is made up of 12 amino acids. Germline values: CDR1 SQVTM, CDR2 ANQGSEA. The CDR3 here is CSVEEGGGGYTF. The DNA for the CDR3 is TGCAGCGTTGAAGAGGGGGGGGGTGGCTACACCTTC.

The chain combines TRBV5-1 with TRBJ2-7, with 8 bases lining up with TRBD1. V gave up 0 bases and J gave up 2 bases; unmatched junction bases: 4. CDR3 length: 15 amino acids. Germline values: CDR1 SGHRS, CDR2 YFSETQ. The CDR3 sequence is CASSLVGTGAYEQYF. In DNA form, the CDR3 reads TGCGCCAGCAGCTTGGTAGGGACAGGAGCCTACGAGCAGTACTTC.

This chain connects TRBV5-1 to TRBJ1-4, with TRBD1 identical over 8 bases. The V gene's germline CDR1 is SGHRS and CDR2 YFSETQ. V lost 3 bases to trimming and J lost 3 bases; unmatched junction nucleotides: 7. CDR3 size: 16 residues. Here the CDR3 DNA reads TGCGCCAGCAGCTCACCCCCGGGACAGGCTAATGAAAAACTGTTTTTT. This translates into CASSSPPGQANEKLFF.

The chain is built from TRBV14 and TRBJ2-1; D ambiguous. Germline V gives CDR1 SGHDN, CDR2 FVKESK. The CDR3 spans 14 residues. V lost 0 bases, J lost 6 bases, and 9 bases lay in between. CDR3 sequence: CASSQDGWANEQFF. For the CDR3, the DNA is TGTGCCAGCAGCCAAGATGGGTGGGCCAATGAGCAGTTCTTC.

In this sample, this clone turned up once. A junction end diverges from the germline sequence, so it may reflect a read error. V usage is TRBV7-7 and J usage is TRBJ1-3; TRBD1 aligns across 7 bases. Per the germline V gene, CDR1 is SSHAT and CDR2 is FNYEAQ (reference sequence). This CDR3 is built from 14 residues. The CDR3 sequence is CASRGGHSGNTIYF. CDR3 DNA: TGTGCTAGCAGAGGGGGCCACTCTGGAAACACCATATATTTT.

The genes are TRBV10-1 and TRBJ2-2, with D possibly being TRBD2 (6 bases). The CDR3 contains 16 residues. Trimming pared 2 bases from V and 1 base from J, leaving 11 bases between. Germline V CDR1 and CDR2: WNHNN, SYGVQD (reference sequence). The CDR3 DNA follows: TGCGCCAGCAGTGAGGGCCCGGGGGTGAACACCGGGGAGCTGTTTTTT. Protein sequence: CASSEGPGVNTGELFF.

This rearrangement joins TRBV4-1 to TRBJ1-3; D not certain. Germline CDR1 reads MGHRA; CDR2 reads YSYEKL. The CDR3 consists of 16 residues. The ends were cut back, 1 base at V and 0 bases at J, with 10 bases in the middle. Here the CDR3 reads CASSQAGPGSGNTIYF. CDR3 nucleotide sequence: TGCGCCAGCAGCCAAGCGGGTCCGGGCTCTGGAAACACCATATATTTT.